This is a list of T cell receptor beta chains from one sample in a study of blood T cells in healthy people across ages. TCRdb passed the 5' RACE reads through MiXCR, listing each CDR3 protein once. This table holds roughly 2 million distinct CDR3 sequences, 49% found once. The specimen sequenced was blood. The source of these receptors is a woman aged 40 to 50 in good health. The CDR3 runs from the conserved cysteine through the conserved F or W. A D gene is named only where the DNA matches it firmly. Size tells how often a clone was seen (once, few, many) or the class of an expanded clone, and some rows leave it out.

cdr3_length j_call v_call d_call clone_size cdr3_nt cdr3_aa
14 TRBJ1-4 TRBV5-1 TRBD1 once TGCGCCAGCAGAAGACAGGGGGCCGGAGAAAAACTGTTTTTT CASRRQGAGEKLFF
13 TRBJ1-2 TRBV6-2/TRBV6-3 TRBD1 few TGTGCCAGCAGTTACCTTACAGGGGATGGCTACACCTTC CASSYLTGDGYTF
16 TRBJ2-7 TRBV3-1 TRBD2 - TGTGCCAGCAGCCAAGAAGCTAGCGGGGTCCCCTACGAGCAGTACTTC CASSQEASGVPYEQYF
15 TRBJ2-1 TRBV4-3 - few TGCGCCAGCAGCCCCATCTTGGGAGTGGGCAATGAGCAGTTCTTC CASSPILGVGNEQFF
18 TRBJ2-5 TRBV25-1 TRBD2 - TGTGCCAGCAGTGAGGGAGGCCGGGGGGGTCCCTTGGGGGAGACCCAGTACTTC CASSEGGRGGPLGETQYF
14 TRBJ2-1 TRBV6-5 TRBD1 - TGTGCCAGCACCCGACAGGGCTCCTACAATGAGCAGTTCTTC CASTRQGSYNEQFF
15 TRBJ1-2 TRBV6-2/TRBV6-3 - - TGTGCCAGCAGTCCCCAACGACGTTATGCGGAAGGCTACACCTTC CASSPQRRYAEGYTF
16 TRBJ2-5 TRBV7-9 TRBD1 - TGTGCCAGCAGCAAGACAGGGGGCGGGTTGGACAATGAGCAGTACTTC CASSKTGGGLDNEQYF
16 TRBJ2-1 TRBV28 TRBD2 few TGTGCCAGCAGTTCAAATCTAGCGGGGGACAACAATGAGCAGTTCTTC CASSSNLAGDNNEQFF
13 TRBJ2-5 TRBV20-1 TRBD2 few TGCAGTGCTTTACGGACTAGCCCCGAGACCCAGTACTTC CSALRTSPETQYF
14 TRBJ2-7 TRBV20-1 TRBD2 - TGCAGTGCTAGATTTGCGGGGGGAACCTACGAGCAGTACTTC CSARFAGGTYEQYF
13 TRBJ2-7 TRBV6-2/TRBV6-3 - - TGTGCCAGCAGTTATCAAATCTCGAACGAGCAGTACTTC CASSYQISNEQYF
20 TRBJ2-7 TRBV21-1 - once TGTGCCAGCAGCGTACAAAATCCCTCGCGAGGACGGGGGGCGTCCTACGAGCAGTACTTC CASSVQNPSRGRGASYEQYF
18 TRBJ2-3 TRBV28 - - TGTGCCAGCAGTTCGACCCAATACAACAAGGGCCCGACAGATACGCAGTATTTT CASSSTQYNKGPTDTQYF
15 TRBJ2-3 TRBV10-3 - few TGTGCCATCAGTGACGCCCTCAGAACTCCCGATATGCAGTATTTT CAISDALRTPDMQYF
15 TRBJ2-5 TRBV20-1 TRBD2 - TGCAGTGCAGCCCAACTAGCGGGGGGAGGAGAGACCCAGTACTTC CSAAQLAGGGETQYF
14 TRBJ2-7 TRBV6-2/TRBV6-3 - - TGTGCCAGCAGTTCGGGAACCAGAGCCCACGAGCAGTACTTC CASSSGTRAHEQYF
14 TRBJ2-4 TRBV28 - - TGTGCCAGCAGTTTATTGTCAGGGCAAAACATTCAGTACTTC CASSLLSGQNIQYF
15 TRBJ2-1 TRBV7-8 - - TGTGCCAGCAGCTTAGTTCCAGGTCCCGGGAATGAGCAGTTCTTC CASSLVPGPGNEQFF
13 TRBJ1-2 TRBV10-2 - - TGCGCCAGCGGAGGGGGAGCGAACTATGGCTACACCTTC CASGGGANYGYTF
16 TRBJ2-5 TRBV6-5 TRBD1 few TGTGCCAGCAGTTATTTGGGACAGGATATCCAAGAGACCCAGTACTTC CASSYLGQDIQETQYF
15 TRBJ1-6 TRBV7-9 - - TGTGCCAGCAGCTTCGCCAAAAACTTTAATTCACCCCTCCACTTT CASSFAKNFNSPLHF
15 TRBJ2-7 TRBV6-2/TRBV6-3 - - TGTGCCAGCAGCCTACGGGCAGGCGCCGTCTACGAGCAGTACTTC CASSLRAGAVYEQYF
13 TRBJ2-7 TRBV20-1 - - TGCAGTGCTAGAGATCCGATCGCCTACGAGCAGTACTTC CSARDPIAYEQYF
15 TRBJ2-1 TRBV24-1 TRBD1 - TGTGCCACCAGTGATTTGAACAGGGGGTACAATGAGCAGTTCTTC CATSDLNRGYNEQFF
17 TRBJ1-2 TRBV6-6 - - TGTGCCAGCAGACGGGTCATACAGGCCCTTACCTCCTATGGCTACACCTTC CASRRVIQALTSYGYTF
16 TRBJ2-1 TRBV27 - once TGTGCCAGCAGTCCCTACACTGTCTCCGGGTACAATGAGCAGTTCTTC CASSPYTVSGYNEQFF
15 TRBJ2-3 TRBV2 - - TGTGCCAGCAAGGGTCCTGGATCGTACACAGATACGCAGTATTTT CASKGPGSYTDTQYF
16 TRBJ2-3 TRBV24-1 TRBD1 few TGTGCCACCAGTGATCCGAAGACAGGGTCCACAGATACGCAGTATTTT CATSDPKTGSTDTQYF
15 TRBJ2-1 TRBV6-2/TRBV6-3 - - TGTGCCAGCGGAAACATGCGAACCTCCTACAATGAGCAGTTCTTC CASGNMRTSYNEQFF
13 TRBJ1-6 TRBV11-2 TRBD1 once TGTGCCAGCAGCCGGACAGGCCTTTCACCCCTCCACTTT CASSRTGLSPLHF
16 TRBJ2-1 TRBV11-2 - - TGTGCCAGCAGCTTAGGGACCGGGGGCCGAATGAATGAGCAGTTCTTC CASSLGTGGRMNEQFF
14 TRBJ1-1 TRBV2 - - TGTGCCAGCAAGGTTGGGAGGGGGAGCACTGAAGCTTTCTTT CASKVGRGSTEAFF
13 TRBJ1-5 TRBV27 - few TGTGCCTCGTCCTTTGCCCTTGGGCAGCCCCAGCATTTT CASSFALGQPQHF
18 TRBJ2-3 TRBV15 TRBD2 few TGTGCCACCAGCGGTACTAGCGGGGTGATCCTAAGCACAGATACGCAGTATTTT CATSGTSGVILSTDTQYF
13 TRBJ2-3 TRBV19 - - TGTGCCAGTAGTATATGGGGCACAGATACGCAGTATTTT CASSIWGTDTQYF
18 TRBJ2-6 TRBV20-1 - few TGCAGTGCTAGAGGGCGGCCCCAGCGGAATTTTGGGGCCAACGTCCTGACTTTC CSARGRPQRNFGANVLTF
17 TRBJ2-7 TRBV20-1 - - TGCAGTGCCAGAGATCGTTTCGGGGACTCGAATCACTACGAGCAGTACTTC CSARDRFGDSNHYEQYF
15 TRBJ2-4 TRBV6-1 TRBD1 few TGTGCCAGCAGTGCCGCCGGGACAGGGGGGAACATTCAGTACTTC CASSAAGTGGNIQYF
15 TRBJ2-3 TRBV28 - - TGTGCCAGCAGTAAGGGGGACGGGGACACAGATACGCAGTATTTT CASSKGDGDTDTQYF
15 TRBJ2-6 TRBV5-6 - - TGTGCCAGCAGCCCGCAGTTCTCTGGGGCCAACGTCCTGACTTTC CASSPQFSGANVLTF
16 TRBJ2-1 TRBV10-3 TRBD1 few TGTGCCATCAGTACCTCCGGGACAGGGGGCTACAATGAGCAGTTCTTC CAISTSGTGGYNEQFF
12 TRBJ1-5 TRBV20-1 - - TGCAGCACGAAGGTCTTAAATCAGCCCCAGCATTTT CSTKVLNQPQHF
13 TRBJ2-3 TRBV6-6 - - TGTGCCGTCGAGGGGAAGCACACAGATACGCAGTATTTT CAVEGKHTDTQYF
14 TRBJ1-2 TRBV6-6 TRBD1 once TGTGCCAGCAGTTACTCGAGACAGGGGAGTGGCTACACCTTC CASSYSRQGSGYTF
14 TRBJ2-1 TRBV12-5 - - TGTGCTAGTGGTGGGGGGGCAGGGATGGATGAGCAGTTCTTC CASGGGAGMDEQFF
13 TRBJ2-4 TRBV6-5 - few TGTGCCAGCAGTAGGAGGGCCAAAAACATTCAGTACTTC CASSRRAKNIQYF
14 TRBJ2-7 TRBV28 - - TGTGCCAGCAGACCCCAGGGCCAAACCTACGAGCAGTACTTC CASRPQGQTYEQYF
12 TRBJ1-1 TRBV3-1 - few TGTGCCAGCAGCCAAGAAGGCACTGAAGCTTTCTTT CASSQEGTEAFF
16 TRBJ1-6 TRBV5-1 TRBD1 - TGCGCCAGCAGCTTGGGGGACAGACAGAGTAATTCACCCCTCCACTTT CASSLGDRQSNSPLHF